This T cell receptor beta chain was recovered during a study of T-cell memory formation after mild COVID-19. Study in general: TCR clusters mostly belonged to single donors. Findings and limits, study-wide: Prior to infection, memory already included some responding clones, suggesting cross-reactive memory joined.

This clonotype was detected a few times. As yet, its antigen is unknown. The CDR3 consists of 13 residues. V was trimmed by 6 bases and J by 4 bases, leaving 12 bases between them. Germline CDR1 and CDR2: SQVTM and ANQGSEA. TCRdb reanalysed the 5' RACE reads using MiXCR and keeps one entry per CDR3 protein. Found here are some 260,000 distinct CDR3 sequences, roughly 17% of them singletons; the top ten hold roughly 3.6%. The rearrangement links TRBV29-1 to TRBJ1-4; possibly TRBD1 for D (5 bases). This receptor was obtained from a man aged 18 to 29 who had mild COVID-19 (a few samples of this study predate the infection). Cell type and time point are not known. Material: PBMCs or a T cell subset sorted from them (not recorded which). The CDR3 here is CSVLGHRNEKLFF. The CDR3 region has the DNA TGCAGCGTGCTCGGACATCGTAATGAAAAACTGTTTTTT.